This T cell receptor beta chain came from a study of T cells in Graves' hyperthyroidism and ophthalmopathy (dated by TCRdb to the late 2010s). A note on the overall study: Peripheral blood was collected at initial diagnosis, before any treatment. TCR Vbeta CDR3 sequencing of 135 peripheral blood samples (roughly 41 ophthalmopathy, about 74 hyperthyroidism and roughly 17 progressor patients) is reported in the paper. In about 6 Graves' hyperthyroidism patients, the study also compared T-cell repertoires from thyroid tissue with T-cell repertoires from blood. The approximately 90 discovery patients were divided at random into training and test sets in a 7:3 ratio. After blood sampling, hyperthyroidism patients were treated with methimazole at a starting dose of 30 mg daily, and ophthalmopathy patients were treated with high-dose intravenous methylprednisolone. An independent validation cohort of under 20 hyperthyroidism patients and about 16 patients who later progressed to ophthalmopathy tested prospective prediction of ophthalmopathy. TCR V-J signatures able to tell the groups apart were searched for in a discovery cohort of 95 or so patients, of whom approximately 40 had Graves' ophthalmopathy and about 55 had stable Graves' hyperthyroidism.

Amplification of TCR beta CDR3 regions was carried out from RNA transcripts. The TCR CDR3 was subjected to a first round of RT-PCR using the HTBI primer set and the Qiagen OneStep RT-PCR kit. Libraries were constructed in a second round of multiplex PCR, after which size selection and purification were performed. Paired-end sequencing of the libraries was performed with 100 bp reads on an Illumina HiSeq2000. In the paper's pipeline: Raw data were processed with SOAPnuke, discarding reads with adapters, uncalled bases, mean Phred below 15, or no exact constant-primer or identifier match. High-quality paired reads were merged with COPE v1.2.5, and unique nucleotide sequences were defined as clonotypes. MiTCR v1.1 was used to align the clonotypes against IMGT TRBV, TRBD and TRBJ reference segments. The analysis was restricted to V-J combinations with a frequency above 0.0001, which together covered 98% to 99.2% of the repertoires. A TCS score was defined as the ratio of F50 (clonal expansion) to E x V (chaos), with BLOSUM62-based TCRdist applied between CDR3 peptides within each V-J. Welch's t-statistics and random forest reduced 514 V-J features to some 14, which were used in a naive Bayes classifier (R e1071). Starting from the raw public reads, TCRdb applied fastp trimming at Q25, assembled clones with MiXCR and retained in-frame beta chains. Rows with a matching CDR3 protein are joined into one entry that keeps the most common DNA and genes. TCRdb's processing, not the authors', yielded these V and J calls. The sample table records under 550,000 distinct CDR3 sequences; around 15% of these occur just once. 5% to 6.5% of the sample comes from the top ten.

The CDR3 covers 17 residues, taking in both the cysteine and the phenylalanine. This entry keeps only the CDR3 DNA: 51 bases, framed from base 1. Taken from the germline V gene (reference sequence), the CDR1 and CDR2 loops are LGHDT and YNNKEL. The junction shows trimming of 0 bases on V and 1 base on J, and the gene matches do not reach 3 bases of it. Stable Graves' hyperthyroidism was defined as the absence of progression to ophthalmopathy over 18 months of follow-up. The hyperthyroidism patients were between 18 and 65 years old and newly diagnosed, with a disease duration of less than 2 months. The study excluded patients with uncontrolled infections, other autoimmune diseases, pregnancy or lactation. Clinical symptoms, serum thyroxine and TRAb, thyroid ultrasound, and orbital computed tomography formed the basis for the diagnoses. PBMCs were isolated from 7.5 to 10 ml of fresh peripheral blood by Ficoll-Paque density gradient centrifugation. Total RNA was extracted using Trizol reagent, and RNA quality was assessed on an Agilent 2100 Bioanalyzer.

In its sample, this clonotype was seen many times. Its antigen is not yet known. No clone much larger than this one lies a single base away; base qualities are absent. The full study reports these points: In validation, the model predicted progression to ophthalmopathy with approximately 69% sensitivity and approximately 74% specificity, a median of approximately 6.5 months before onset. Most expanded thyroid clonotypes (frequency above 0.001) were also detected in blood, a finding suggesting that blood repertoires may reflect thyroid immune responses. No statistical method was used to set the sample size in advance, and investigators knew the group allocation. Ophthalmopathy was separated from stable hyperthyroidism by a 13 V-J signature model, with over 85% sensitivity and roughly 81% specificity obtained in cross-validation and 80%/75% obtained in testing.

This sequence uses TRBV3-1 and TRBJ2-3; TRBD2 agrees with 11 junctional bases. The sequence came from a young woman with Graves' hyperthyroidism. The sample consisted of blood. The CDR3 loop reads CASSQELAGAGTDTQYF. The DNA sequence follows: TGTGCCAGCAGCCAAGAACTAGCGGGAGCCGGCACAGATACGCAGTATTTT.